This T cell receptor (beta chain) stems from a study of breast tumors, draining lymph nodes, adjacent tissues. Ten or more counts support this clonotype. Its antigen is undetermined. CDR1 LNHDA and CDR2 SQIVND come from the germline V gene (reference sequence). CDR3 size: 14 residues. The V end lost 1 base, the J end lost 3 bases, and 7 bases lay between the germline ends. The lymph nodes were axillary draining lymph nodes from breast cancer patients. Findings and limits, study-wide: Findings are consistent with lymph node origin and intratumoral expansion of most tumor T cells. Luminal-like breast cancer showed significantly higher tumor–nontumor repertoire similarity than basal-like. Tumors had less TCR diversity than lymph nodes, more than nontumor tissue.

Via MiXCR, TCRdb re-called the multiplex PCR reads, giving one row per CDR3 protein. The sample holds 290,000 or so distinct CDR3 sequences, over 25% seen once. The sample taken for sequencing was axillary lymph node tissue. V gene TRBV19 combines with J gene TRBJ2-1; maybe TRBD2 (5 bases). The TCR was taken from a female donor with breast cancer. Some clones in this sample may be carry-over from other donors' samples. CDR3 amino acids: CASSIGGSYNEQFF. Here the CDR3 DNA reads TGTGCCAGTAGTATAGGTGGGAGCTACAATGAGCAGTTCTTC.